This T cell receptor beta chain was sequenced in a study of T cell clusters in autoimmune cytopenias. Study observations and caveats: A dominant lymphoma-associated repertoire apparently masked the cluster-lack signature in secondary cytopenia versus chronic lymphocytic leukemia. Physiological T cell clusters of healthy donors were apparently absent in primary autoimmune cytopenia patients.

Multiplex touch-down PCR amplified TRB using TRB-A and TRB-B pools in one tube. After re-calling the multiplex PCR reads, TCRdb lists one entry per CDR3 protein, DNA absent. The sample table sets out roughly 5,500 distinct CDR3 sequences. TRB was amplified from about 270 ng of peripheral blood genomic DNA per sample. About this clonotype: Its specificity is unknown.

Germline V gene lookup returns CDR1 MNHEY and CDR2 SVGAGI. The CDR3 has 15 residues. Separately, the same data were catalogued under a study of T cell repertoires in aging, cancer and after chemotherapy. That paper notes: Repeat sampling of healthy donors over several months to years showed clear clonal overlap. Healthy donors lost TCR diversity with age mainly through richness, cancer patients through richness and evenness.

The sequence derives from a human donor in good health. The rearrangement uses TRBV6-5 and TRBJ2-1. The sequencing input was peripheral blood. CDR3 region: CASSARLATYNEQFF.